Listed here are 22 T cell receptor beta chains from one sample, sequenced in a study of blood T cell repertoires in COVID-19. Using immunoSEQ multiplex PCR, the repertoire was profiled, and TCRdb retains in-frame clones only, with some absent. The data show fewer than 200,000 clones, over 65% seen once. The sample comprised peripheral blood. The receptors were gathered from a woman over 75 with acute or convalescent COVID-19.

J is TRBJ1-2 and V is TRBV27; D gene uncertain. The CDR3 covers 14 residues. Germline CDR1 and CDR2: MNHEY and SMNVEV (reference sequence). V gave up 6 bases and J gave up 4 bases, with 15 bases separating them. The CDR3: CASSLKRESYGYTF. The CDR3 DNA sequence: TGTGCCAGCAGCCTGAAACGCGAAAGCTATGGCTACACCTTC.

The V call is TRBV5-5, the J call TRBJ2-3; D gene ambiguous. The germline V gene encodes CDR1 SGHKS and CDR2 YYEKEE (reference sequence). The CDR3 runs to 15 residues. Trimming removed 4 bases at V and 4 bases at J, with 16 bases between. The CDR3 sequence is CASSKYGYAADTQYF. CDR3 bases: TGTGCCAGCAGCAAGTATGGGTACGCGGCAGATACGCAGTATTTT.

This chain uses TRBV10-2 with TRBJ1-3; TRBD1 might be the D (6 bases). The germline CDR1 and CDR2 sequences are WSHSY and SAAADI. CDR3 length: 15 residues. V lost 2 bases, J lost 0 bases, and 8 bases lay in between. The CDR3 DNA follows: TGCGCCAGCAGTGAGGGGACAAACTCTGGAAACACCATATATTTT. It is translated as CASSEGTNSGNTIYF.

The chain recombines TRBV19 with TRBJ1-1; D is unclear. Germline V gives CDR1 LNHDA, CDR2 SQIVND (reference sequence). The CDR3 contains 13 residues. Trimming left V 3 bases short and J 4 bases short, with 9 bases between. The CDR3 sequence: CASSIGWATEAFF. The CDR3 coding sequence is TGTGCCAGTAGTATTGGGTGGGCCACTGAAGCTTTCTTT.

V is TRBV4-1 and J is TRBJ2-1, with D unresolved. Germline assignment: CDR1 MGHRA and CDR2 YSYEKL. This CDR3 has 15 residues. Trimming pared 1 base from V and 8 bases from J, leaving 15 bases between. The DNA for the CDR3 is TGCGCCAGCAGCCAAGTAGCTCTTCTGAACCATGAGCAGTTCTTC. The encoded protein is CASSQVALLNHEQFF.

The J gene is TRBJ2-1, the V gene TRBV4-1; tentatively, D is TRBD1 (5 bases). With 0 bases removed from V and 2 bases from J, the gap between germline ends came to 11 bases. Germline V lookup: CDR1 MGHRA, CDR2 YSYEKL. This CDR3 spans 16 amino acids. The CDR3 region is CASSQDPRAPYNEQFF. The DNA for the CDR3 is TGCGCCAGCAGCCAAGATCCCAGGGCCCCCTACAATGAGCAGTTCTTC.

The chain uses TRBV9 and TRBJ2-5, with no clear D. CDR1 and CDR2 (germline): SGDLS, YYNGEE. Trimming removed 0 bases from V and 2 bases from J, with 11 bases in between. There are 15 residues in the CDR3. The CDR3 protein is CASSVAPVKQETQYF. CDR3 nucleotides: TGTGCCAGCAGCGTAGCTCCAGTAAAGCAAGAGACCCAGTACTTC.

The CDR3 sequence: CASSEITGHGETQYF. CDR3 nucleotides: TGTGCCAGCAGTGAAATTACAGGGCACGGAGAGACCCAGTACTTC. The chain has TRBV25-1 and TRBJ2-5, with D possibly matching TRBD1 (6 bases). V was trimmed by 2 bases and J by 4 bases, leaving 14 bases between them. Germline CDR1 is MGHDK and CDR2 is SYGVNS. CDR3 size: 15 residues. The full variable domain, completed using reference TRBV25-1 and TRBJ2-5, is EADIYQTPRYLVIGTGKKITLECSQTMGHDKMYWYQQDPGMELHLIHYSYGVNSTEKGDLSSESTVSRIRTEHFPLTLESARPSHTSQYLCASSEITGHGETQYFGPGTRLLVL.

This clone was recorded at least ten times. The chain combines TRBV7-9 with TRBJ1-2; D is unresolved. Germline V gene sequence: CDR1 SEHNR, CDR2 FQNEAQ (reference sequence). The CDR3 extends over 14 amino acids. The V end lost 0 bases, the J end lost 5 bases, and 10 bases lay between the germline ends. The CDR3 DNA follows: TGTGCCAGCAGCTTAGCCGGGTGGCTATATGGCTACACCTTC. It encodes CASSLAGWLYGYTF.

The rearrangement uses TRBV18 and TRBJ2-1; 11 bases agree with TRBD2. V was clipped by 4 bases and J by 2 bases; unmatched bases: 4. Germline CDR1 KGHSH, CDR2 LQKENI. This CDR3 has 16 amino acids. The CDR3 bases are TGTGCCAGCTCACTATTGACTAGCGGGACCTACAATGAGCAGTTCTTC. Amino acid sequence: CASSLLTSGTYNEQFF.

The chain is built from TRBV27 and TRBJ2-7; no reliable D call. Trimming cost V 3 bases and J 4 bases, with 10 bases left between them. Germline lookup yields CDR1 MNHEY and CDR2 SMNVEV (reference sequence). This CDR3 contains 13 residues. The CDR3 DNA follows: TGTGCCAGCAGTTTTGGTCAGGTTTACGAGCAGTACTTC. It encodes CASSFGQVYEQYF.

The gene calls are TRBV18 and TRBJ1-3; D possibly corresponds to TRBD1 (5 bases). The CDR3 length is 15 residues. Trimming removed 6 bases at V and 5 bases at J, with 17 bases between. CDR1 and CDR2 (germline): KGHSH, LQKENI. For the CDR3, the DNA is TGTGCCAGCTCGCCGGGACTGTTAGGGCGAAACACCATATATTTT. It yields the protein CASSPGLLGRNTIYF.

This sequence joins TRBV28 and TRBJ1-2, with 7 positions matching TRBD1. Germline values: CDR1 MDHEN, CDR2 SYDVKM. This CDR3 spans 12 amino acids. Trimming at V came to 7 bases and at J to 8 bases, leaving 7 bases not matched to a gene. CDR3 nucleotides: TGTGCCAGCATACAGGGGCGTCGGGGCTACACCTTC. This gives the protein CASIQGRRGYTF.

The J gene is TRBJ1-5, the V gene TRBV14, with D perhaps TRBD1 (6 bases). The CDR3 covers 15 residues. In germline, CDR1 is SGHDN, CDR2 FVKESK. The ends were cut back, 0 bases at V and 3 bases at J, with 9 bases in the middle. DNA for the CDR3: TGTGCCAGCAGCCAAGATGGGGGGGCCAATCAGCCCCAGCATTTT. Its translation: CASSQDGGANQPQHF. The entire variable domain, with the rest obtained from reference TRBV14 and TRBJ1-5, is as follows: EAGVTQFPSHSVIEKGQTVTLRCDPISGHDNLYWYRRVMGKEIKFLLHFVKESKQDESGMPNNRFLAERTGGTYSTLKVQPAELEDSGVYFCASSQDGGANQPQHFGDGTRLSIL.

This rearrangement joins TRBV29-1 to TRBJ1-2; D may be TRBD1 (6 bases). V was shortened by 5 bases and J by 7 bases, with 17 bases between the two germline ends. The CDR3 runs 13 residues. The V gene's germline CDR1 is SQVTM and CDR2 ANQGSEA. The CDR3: CSVRPAGGLGYTF. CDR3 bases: TGCAGCGTTCGTCCCGCGGGGGGGCTTGGCTACACCTTC. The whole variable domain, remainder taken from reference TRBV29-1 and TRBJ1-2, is SAVISQKPSRDICQRGTSLTIQCQVDSQVTMMFWYRQQPGQSLTLIATANQGSEATYESGFVIDKFPISRPNLTFSTLTVSNMSPEDSSIYLCSVRPAGGLGYTFGSGTRLTVV.

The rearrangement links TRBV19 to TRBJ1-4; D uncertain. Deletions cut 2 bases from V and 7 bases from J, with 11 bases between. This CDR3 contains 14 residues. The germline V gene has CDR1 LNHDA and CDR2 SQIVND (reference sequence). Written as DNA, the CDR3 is TGTGCCAGTAGTATAAGTGGCTTATCTGAAAAACTGTTTTTT. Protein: CASSISGLSEKLFF.

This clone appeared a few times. CDR3 protein: CASSTAGGGGRQPYEQYF. CDR3 sequence (DNA): TGTGCCAGTAGTACAGCGGGAGGGGGAGGGCGACAGCCCTACGAGCAGTACTTC. The V call is TRBV19, the J call TRBJ2-7; 10 positions match TRBD2. Trimming removed 4 bases from V and 2 bases from J; junction bases left unmatched: 14. Germline V gene data show CDR1 as LNHDA and CDR2 as SQIVND (reference sequence). The CDR3 is 18 amino acids.

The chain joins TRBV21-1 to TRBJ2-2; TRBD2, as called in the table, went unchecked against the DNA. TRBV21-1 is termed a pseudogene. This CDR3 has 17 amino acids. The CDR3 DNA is TGTGCCAGCAGGCCCTGGGGCGGGGGGATGAACACCGGGGAGCTGTTTTTT. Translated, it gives CASRPWGGGMNTGELFF.

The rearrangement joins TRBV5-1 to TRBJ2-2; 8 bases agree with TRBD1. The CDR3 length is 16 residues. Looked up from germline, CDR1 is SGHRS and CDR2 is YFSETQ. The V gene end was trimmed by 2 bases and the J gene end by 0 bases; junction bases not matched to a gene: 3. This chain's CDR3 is CASSLLQGANTGELFF. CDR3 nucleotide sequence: TGCGCCAGCAGCTTACTACAGGGGGCGAACACCGGGGAGCTGTTTTTT. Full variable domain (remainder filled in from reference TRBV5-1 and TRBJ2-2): KAGVTQTPRYLIKTRGQQVTLSCSPISGHRSVSWYQQTPGQGLQFLFEYFSETQRNKGNFPGRFSGRQFSNSRSEMNVSTLELGDSALYLCASSLLQGANTGELFFGEGSRLTVL.

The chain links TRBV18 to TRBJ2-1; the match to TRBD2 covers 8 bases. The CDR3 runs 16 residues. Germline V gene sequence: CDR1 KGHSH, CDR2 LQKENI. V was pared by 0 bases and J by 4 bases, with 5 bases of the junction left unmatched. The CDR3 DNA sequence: TGTGCCAGCTCACCACCGCATGCGGGAGGATACAATGAGCAGTTCTTC. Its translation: CASSPPHAGGYNEQFF.

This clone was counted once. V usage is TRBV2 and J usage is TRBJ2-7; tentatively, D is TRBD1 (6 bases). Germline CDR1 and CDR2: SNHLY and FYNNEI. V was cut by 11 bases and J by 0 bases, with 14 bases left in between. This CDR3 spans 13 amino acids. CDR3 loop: CASHGTTSYEQYF. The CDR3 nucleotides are TGTGCCTCACACGGGACAACCTCCTACGAGCAGTACTTC.

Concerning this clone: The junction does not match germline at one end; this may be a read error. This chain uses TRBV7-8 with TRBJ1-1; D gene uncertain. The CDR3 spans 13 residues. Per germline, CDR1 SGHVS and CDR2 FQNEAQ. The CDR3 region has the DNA TGTGCCAGCAGCCTAGCTCCGGACACTGAAGCTTTCTTT. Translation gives CASSLAPDTEAFF. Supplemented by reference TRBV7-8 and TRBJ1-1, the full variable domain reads GAGVSQSPRYKVAKRGQDVALRCDPISGHVSLFWYQQALGQGPEFLTYFQNEAQLDKSGLPSDRFFAERPEGSVSTLKIQRTQQEDSAVYLCASSLAPDTEAFFGQGTRLTVV.